The 3 T cell receptor beta chains below all came from one sample that was sequenced in a study of T-cell reconstitution after alpha-beta-depleted transplantation in children. A library of TCRbeta sequences, prepared with unique molecular identifiers, was generated. Using its own MiXCR run on the PCR reads, TCRdb lists one record per CDR3 protein. The table records fewer than 700,000 distinct CDR3 sequences, approximately 12% of them present only once. Sequenced here: PBMCs, mostly from graft donor cells, sampled 360 days after TCRalphabeta/CD19-depleted stem cell transplant. All receptors come from a male patient aged 10 to 17 who had a stem cell transplant for acute myeloid leukemia, so the T cells may come from the graft donor.

The chain couples TRBV20-1 to TRBJ2-7; 8 bases are shared with TRBD2. V lost 3 bases and J lost 2; bases outside the gene matches: 6. The CDR3 extends over 14 amino acids. In germline, CDR1 is DFQATT, CDR2 SNEGSKA (reference sequence). CDR3 amino acids: CSASRLASTYEQYF. CDR3 nucleotides: TGCAGTGCTAGTCGACTAGCGTCTACCTACGAGCAGTACTTC.

The J gene is TRBJ2-7, the V gene TRBV27, with a weak D call TRBD2 (5 bases). The V gene lost 0 bases and the J gene lost 2 bases, with 17 bases spanning the gap. Germline V CDR1 and CDR2: MNHEY, SMNVEV (reference sequence). The CDR3 is 17 amino acids. CDR3 sequence (DNA): TGTGCCAGCAGTTTATCTCCGGGGTATTCTGGGACCTACGAGCAGTACTTC. Protein product: CASSLSPGYSGTYEQYF.

This chain links TRBV11-2 with TRBJ2-7; possibly TRBD1 or TRBD2 for D (5 bases each). Germline CDR1 reads SGHAT; CDR2 reads FQNNGV. Trimming left V 3 bases short and J 3 bases short, with 15 bases between. The CDR3 has 15 amino acids. The CDR3 loop reads CASSFEVGDGYEQYF. CDR3 DNA sequence: TGTGCCAGCAGCTTTGAGGTGGGGGATGGCTACGAGCAGTACTTC.